This T cell receptor (beta chain) was sequenced for a study of T-cell memory formation after mild COVID-19. Note on this clonotype: Its antigen is unknown.

Germline V gene data show CDR1 as SGHTA and CDR2 as FQGNSA. CDR3 length: 13 amino acids. V was clipped by 0 bases and J by 7 bases, with 9 bases between them. The study, taken as a whole, reports: CD4+ bias marked clones expanding day 15 to 37, unlike balanced contracting clones.

TCRdb redid the calling of the 5' RACE reads with MiXCR, one entry per CDR3 protein. Here the sample spans 250,000 to 350,000 distinct CDR3 sequences, roughly an eighth being singletons. The genes are TRBV7-2 and TRBJ1-2; D may be TRBD1 (5 bases). Material: PBMCs or a T cell subset sorted from them (not recorded which). The TCR originated in a man aged 18 to 29 who had mild COVID-19 (a few samples of this study predate the infection). Cell type and time point are not known. The chain's CDR3 is CASSLAEGAGYTF. DNA for the CDR3: TGTGCCAGCAGCTTAGCGGAAGGGGCTGGCTACACCTTC.